Listed here are 30 T cell receptor beta chains from one sample, sequenced in a study of STAT5B mutations in CD4+ large granular lymphocyte leukemia. Produced via immunoSEQ multiplex PCR; TCRdb's table is partial and in-frame only. Counted here are approximately 35,000 clones, approximately 82% occurring once; the ten biggest clones make up roughly 7%. The sequencing sample was made of CD4+ T cells from blood buffy coats. These receptor sequences come from a human donor in good health.

This clone turned up a few times. The chain employs TRBV6-1 and TRBJ2-2, with a possible D match to TRBD2 (5 bases). Germline values: CDR1 MNHNS, CDR2 SASEGT. V lost 4 bases to trimming and J lost 5 bases, with 11 bases between them. The CDR3 extends over 14 amino acids. CDR3 nucleotides: TGTGCCAGCAGTGCCGAACCGGGGACCGGGGAGCTGTTTTTT. It translates to CASSAEPGTGELFF.

The chain links TRBV7-9 to TRBJ1-2; unclear D gene. Germline CDR1 is SEHNR and CDR2 is FQNEAQ (reference sequence). Trimming took 0 bases from V and 8 from J, leaving 7 bases between them. The CDR3 runs 12 residues. The CDR3 DNA reads as TGTGCCAGCAGCTTAGCCCTAAAGGGCTACACCTTC. Translation gives CASSLALKGYTF.

CDR3 bases: TGTGCCAGTAGTATCGAGGGCGGAGGGGAGACCCAGTACTTC. This sequence encodes CASSIEGGGETQYF. The V and J genes are TRBV19 and TRBJ2-5; tentative D call: TRBD2 (6 bases). Germline V gene data show CDR1 as LNHDA and CDR2 as SQIVND (reference sequence). This CDR3 region has 14 residues. Trimming removed 3 bases at V and 5 bases at J, with 13 bases between.

The chain couples TRBV14 to TRBJ1-1; D uncertain. V dropped 1 base and J dropped 7 bases, with 7 bases sitting between them. This CDR3 spans 12 amino acids. Germline assignment: CDR1 SGHDN and CDR2 FVKESK. CDR3 loop: CASSQVPDEAFF. CDR3 nucleotide sequence: TGTGCCAGCAGCCAAGTCCCCGATGAAGCTTTCTTT.

This clone was seen just once. V gene TRBV2 combines with J gene TRBJ1-6; perhaps TRBD1 as D (5 bases). CDR1 and CDR2 (germline): SNHLY, FYNNEI. This CDR3 is 13 amino acids long. The V and J ends lost 7 bases and 7 bases respectively, with 11 bases between them. As DNA, the CDR3 is TGTGCCAGCATGGGGCCCGTAAATTCACCCCTCCACTTT. Residues: CASMGPVNSPLHF.

CDR3 amino acids: CAISEWSYEQYF. The CDR3, as DNA: TGTGCCATCAGTGAGTGGTCCTACGAGCAGTACTTC. The V and J genes are TRBV10-3 and TRBJ2-7, with D hard to call. Trimming took off 1 base at V and 1 base at J, with 2 bases between the two ends. The CDR3 is 12 residues long. The germline V gene encodes CDR1 ENHRY and CDR2 SYGVKD.

This clone has only a few counts. The V and J genes are TRBV7-2 and TRBJ1-1, with TRBD1 matching over 7 bases. CDR3 size: 15 residues. V lost 4 bases to trimming and J lost 4 bases; unmatched junction nucleotides: 9. From germline, CDR1 is SGHTA and CDR2 FQGNSA. The CDR3 bases are TGTGCCAGCAGCTATACGACAGGGCAGGCCACTGAAGCTTTCTTT. Translation gives CASSYTTGQATEAFF.

The V call is TRBV20-1, the J call TRBJ1-2; tentatively, D is TRBD1 (5 bases). V was cut by 6 bases and J by 10 bases, with 9 bases left in between. Germline V gene lookup returns CDR1 DFQATT and CDR2 SNEGSKA (reference sequence). The CDR3 extends over 9 amino acids. The CDR3 sequence is CSALGDYTF. CDR3 nucleotides: TGCAGTGCCCTAGGGGACTACACCTTC.

For the CDR3, the DNA is TGTGCCAGCAGCTTAGTACAAGGGACAGGGGTCTTCCACGAGCAGTACTTC. It specifies CASSLVQGTGVFHEQYF. The chain links TRBV11-2 to TRBJ2-7; 10 nucleotides match TRBD1. This CDR3 spans 17 amino acids. Germline V CDR1 and CDR2: SGHAT, FQNNGV. The junction had 11 bases not matched to a gene; V was cut back by 1 base and J by 5 bases.

The V gene is TRBV7-2, the J gene TRBJ2-7, with a tentative D call TRBD2 (5 bases). The length of the CDR3 is 12 residues. Germline CDR1 reads SGHTA; CDR2 reads FQGNSA. The V gene lost 3 bases and the J gene lost 6 bases, with 9 bases spanning the gap. The CDR3, as DNA: TGTGCCAGCAGCTTCCGGACTTCCGAGCAGTACTTC. As protein: CASSFRTSEQYF.

This chain links TRBV7-3 with TRBJ2-2; unclear D gene. V lost 5 bases, J lost 4 bases, and 8 bases lay in between. Germline assignment: CDR1 SGHTA and CDR2 FQGTGA. This CDR3 is 13 amino acids long. This CDR3 reads CASSPTTTGELFF. For the CDR3, the DNA is TGTGCCAGCAGCCCCACAACCACCGGGGAGCTGTTTTTT.

The V and J genes are TRBV5-5 and TRBJ2-7; D not resolved. The germline V and J ends were trimmed by 0 bases and 0 bases, with 13 bases remaining between them. The CDR3 runs 16 residues. Germline V lookup: CDR1 SGHKS, CDR2 YYEKEE (reference sequence). CDR3 protein: CASSLELGGSSYEQYF. The CDR3 nucleotides are TGTGCCAGCAGCTTGGAGTTGGGCGGTAGCTCCTACGAGCAGTACTTC.

This rearrangement joins TRBV10-3 to TRBJ1-1, with D maybe TRBD1 (6 bases). Per germline, CDR1 ENHRY and CDR2 SYGVKD. Trimming took 0 bases from V and 6 from J, leaving 11 bases between them. The CDR3 runs 14 residues. The CDR3 DNA reads as TGTGCCATCAGTGAGTCGGGCAGGGGCGCTGAAGCTTTCTTT. Its translation is CAISESGRGAEAFF.

The gene calls are TRBV15 and TRBJ1-2; D is ambiguous. The ends were cut back, 3 bases at V and 0 bases at J, with 8 bases in the middle. CDR3 length equals 14 residues. From germline, CDR1 is LNHNV and CDR2 YYDKDF (reference sequence). CDR3 sequence reads: CATSSSGANYGYTF. DNA for the CDR3: TGTGCCACCAGCAGCAGTGGGGCTAACTATGGCTACACCTTC.

This clone was seen a few times. The chain carries TRBV7-9 and TRBJ2-7, with 7 bases fitting TRBD2. CDR3 length equals 15 residues. Germline V lookup: CDR1 SEHNR, CDR2 FQNEAQ (reference sequence). V trimming: 8 bases; J trimming: 1 base; junction bases outside the gene matches: 11. The CDR3 loop is CASGVGLAESYEQYF. CDR3 coding DNA: TGTGCCAGCGGCGTAGGTCTAGCGGAGTCCTACGAGCAGTACTTC.

The rearrangement uses TRBV5-4 and TRBJ1-2, with 11 bases matching TRBD1. The CDR3 totals 15 residues. Germline V gives CDR1 SGHNT, CDR2 YYREEE (reference sequence). V was clipped by 4 bases and J by 4 bases; unmatched bases: 6. The CDR3 DNA is TGTGCCAGCAGCACCGGACAGGGGGCGGCCTATGGCTACACCTTC. Its translation is CASSTGQGAAYGYTF.

This sequence joins TRBV6-6 and TRBJ1-4; TRBD1 aligns across 11 bases. Trimming cost V 4 bases and J 8 bases; bases outside gene matches: 9. CDR3 length: 16 amino acids. The germline CDR1 and CDR2 sequences are MNHNY and SVGAGI (reference sequence). The DNA of the CDR3 is TGTGCCAGCAGTTCCGGGACAGGGGGTCTAGGAGAAAAACTGTTTTTT. This codes for CASSSGTGGLGEKLFF.

V is TRBV5-1 and J is TRBJ1-1; D not certain. The CDR3 totals 14 residues. The V gene's germline CDR1 is SGHRS and CDR2 YFSETQ. Trimming removed 0 bases at V and 2 bases at J, with 8 bases between. The CDR3 DNA is TGCGCCAGCAGCTTGGAGTTTAGCAACACTGAAGCTTTCTTT. Its translation: CASSLEFSNTEAFF.

The chain carries TRBV5-1 and TRBJ2-7, with a weak D call TRBD1 (5 bases). The CDR3 spans 14 residues. Trimming pared 4 bases from V and 2 bases from J, leaving 13 bases between. Germline-derived CDR1 and CDR2 are SGHRS and YFSETQ. The CDR3 DNA follows: TGCGCCAGCAGCCGACCGACAGAGACCTACGAGCAGTACTTC. Translating gives CASSRPTETYEQYF.

The gene calls are TRBV2 and TRBJ1-1; perhaps TRBD1 as D (5 bases). The CDR3 has 15 residues. CDR1 and CDR2 from the germline V gene are SNHLY and FYNNEI. V was shortened by 4 bases and J by 5 bases, with 17 bases between the two germline ends. In DNA, the CDR3 is TGTGCCAGCAGTGTCTCGTCAAGGGGCAGAACTGAAGCTTTCTTT. Protein: CASSVSSRGRTEAFF. Based on the CDR3 plus reference TRBV2 and TRBJ1-1, the full variable domain is EPEVTQTPSHQVTQMGQEVILRCVPISNHLYFYWYRQILGQKVEFLVSFYNNEISEKSEIFDDQFSVERPDGSNFTLKIRSTKLEDSAMYFCASSVSSRGRTEAFFGQGTRLTVV.

The gene calls are TRBV29-1 and TRBJ2-5, with D tentatively TRBD1 (5 bases). Germline lookup yields CDR1 SQVTM and CDR2 ANQGSEA. V lost 7 bases to trimming and J lost 2 bases, with 11 bases between them. This CDR3 contains 12 residues. The CDR3 here is CSARQKQETQYF. The CDR3 bases are TGCAGCGCTAGACAGAAACAAGAGACCCAGTACTTC.

This clone was counted a few times. The chain recombines TRBV7-2 with TRBJ2-2, with D possibly matching TRBD1 (6 bases). The CDR3 length is 16 residues. Germline V lookup: CDR1 SGHTA, CDR2 FQGNSA. The V and J ends lost 2 bases and 8 bases respectively, with 18 bases between them. The CDR3 spells CASSLMRDIRVGELFF. CDR3 nucleotide sequence: TGTGCCAGCAGCTTAATGAGGGACATTCGTGTAGGGGAGCTGTTTTTT.

The chain uses TRBV15 and TRBJ1-1; unclear D gene. Germline-derived CDR1 and CDR2 are LNHNV and YYDKDF (reference sequence). V lost 3 bases and J lost 1, with 9 bases in between. The CDR3 has 14 amino acids. CDR3 loop: CATSSLVGNTEAFF. CDR3 nucleotides: TGTGCCACCAGCAGTTTAGTAGGGAACACTGAAGCTTTCTTT.

This clone was counted once. The chain uses TRBV5-5 and TRBJ2-5; D ambiguous. The germline V gene has CDR1 SGHKS and CDR2 YYEKEE (reference sequence). Deletions cut 4 bases from V and 1 base from J, with 11 bases between. The CDR3 contains 14 residues. The CDR3 loop reads CASSRTDRQETQYF. The CDR3 DNA sequence: TGTGCCAGCAGCCGGACCGACCGCCAAGAGACCCAGTACTTC.

The chain is built from TRBV5-1 and TRBJ2-1; 12 nucleotides align to TRBD2. The CDR3 spans 16 residues. V trimming: 0 bases; J trimming: 6 bases; junction bases outside the gene matches: 4. Germline CDR1 SGHRS, CDR2 YFSETQ. The CDR3 nucleotides are TGCGCCAGCAGCTTGGAGACTAGCGGGAGTTCCAATGAGCAGTTCTTC. Its protein is CASSLETSGSSNEQFF.

The chain links TRBV27 to TRBJ2-7, with D possibly being TRBD2 (6 bases). The CDR3 is made up of 14 amino acids. V was pared by 4 bases and J by 6 bases, with 16 bases between. Germline V gene lookup returns CDR1 MNHEY and CDR2 SMNVEV (reference sequence). This CDR3 reads CASSSHGGRGEQYF. The CDR3, as DNA: TGTGCCAGCAGTTCCCATGGGGGGAGAGGCGAGCAGTACTTC.

Here the CDR3 DNA reads TGTGCCAGCAGCCGGTGGGGGGGCTCTGGAAACACCATATATTTT. Amino acids: CASSRWGGSGNTIYF. The chain links TRBV5-4 to TRBJ1-3; D might be TRBD1 (5 bases). This CDR3 is built from 15 residues. In germline, CDR1 is SGHNT, CDR2 YYREEE (reference sequence). V was clipped by 4 bases and J by 0 bases, with 11 bases between them.

Only a few counts were recorded for this clone. V gene TRBV6-5 combines with J gene TRBJ1-2; D gene uncertain. The length of the CDR3 is 13 residues. The ends were cut back, 0 bases at V and 7 bases at J, with 9 bases in the middle. CDR1 MNHEY and CDR2 SVGAGI come from the germline V gene. The chain's CDR3 is CASSYSRGFGYTF. The CDR3 bases are TGTGCCAGCAGTTACTCGAGAGGGTTTGGCTACACCTTC.

For this clone: The junction departs from germline at one end; a sequencing error may be responsible. This rearrangement joins TRBV2 to TRBJ2-1; TRBD1 matches at 9 bases. CDR3 length: 15 amino acids. Germline V gives CDR1 SNHLY, CDR2 FYNNEI. CDR3 region: CASREDRGFYNEQFF. The DNA for the CDR3 is TGTGCCAGCAGGGAAGACAGGGGGTTTTACAATGAGCAGTTCTTC.

The genes are TRBV5-1 and TRBJ1-1; no reliable D call. From germline, CDR1 is SGHRS and CDR2 YFSETQ. The V and J ends lost 2 bases and 1 base respectively, with 3 bases between them. The CDR3 sequence is 12 residues long. The CDR3 DNA follows: TGCGCCAGCAGCTTTACGAACACTGAAGCTTTCTTT. It is translated as CASSFTNTEAFF.